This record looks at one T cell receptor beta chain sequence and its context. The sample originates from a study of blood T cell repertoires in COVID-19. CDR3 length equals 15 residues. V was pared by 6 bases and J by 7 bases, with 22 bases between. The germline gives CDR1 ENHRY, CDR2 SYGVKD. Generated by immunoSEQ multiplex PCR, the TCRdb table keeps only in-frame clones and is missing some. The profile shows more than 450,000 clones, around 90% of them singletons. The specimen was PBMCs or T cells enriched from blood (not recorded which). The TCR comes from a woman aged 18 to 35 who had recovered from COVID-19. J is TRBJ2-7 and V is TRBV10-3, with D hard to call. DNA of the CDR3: TGTGCCATCAGGGCTAGTGGTTCCGTTTTGAGTGAGCAGTACTTC. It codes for CAIRASGSVLSEQYF.